In this sample, the clone carrying this TCR beta chain turned up a few times. Original data processing: Quantification of nucleated cells was approximated via reference gene primer amplification. The method was immunoSEQ multiplex PCR; TCRdb's version includes in-frame clones alone and lacks a portion of them. For V, J and clone size, that table is used; D and trimming come from the DNA. The top ten clones hold roughly 3.6% of a sample with 70,000 or so clones, about 85% of them seen once. This sample is part of a study of blood T cell repertoires in COVID-19. Study as a whole: Acute and convalescent COVID-19 specimens originated in the United States, Italy and Spain.

The CDR3 covers 16 residues. CDR1 is MNHEY, CDR2 SVGAGI, per germline. Trimming removed 0 bases at V and 0 bases at J, with 9 bases between. This TCR derives from a man in his 70s with active COVID-19. What was sequenced was peripheral blood. The rearrangement links TRBV6-5 to TRBJ1-3, with no clear D. The CDR3 coding sequence is TGTGCCAGCAGTTACTCGCCCCCCAGCTCTGGAAACACCATATATTTT. This sequence encodes CASSYSPPSSGNTIYF.